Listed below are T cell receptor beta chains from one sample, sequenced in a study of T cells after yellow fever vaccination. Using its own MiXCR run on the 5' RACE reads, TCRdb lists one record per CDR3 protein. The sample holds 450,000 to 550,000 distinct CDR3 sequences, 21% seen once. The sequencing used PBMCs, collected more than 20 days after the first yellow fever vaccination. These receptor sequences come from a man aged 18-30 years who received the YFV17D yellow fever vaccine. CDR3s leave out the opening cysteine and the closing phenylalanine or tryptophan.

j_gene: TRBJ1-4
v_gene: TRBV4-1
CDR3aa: ASSAGGGWSEKLF

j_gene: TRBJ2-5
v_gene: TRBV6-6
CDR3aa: ASLGEETQY

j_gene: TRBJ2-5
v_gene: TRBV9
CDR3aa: ASSVVAGGETQY

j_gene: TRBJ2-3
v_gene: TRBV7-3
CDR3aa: ASTRTGPTDTQY

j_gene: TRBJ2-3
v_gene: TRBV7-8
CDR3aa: ASTLGPGYGQY

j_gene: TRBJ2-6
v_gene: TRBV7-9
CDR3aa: ASSSTQRQVGANVLT

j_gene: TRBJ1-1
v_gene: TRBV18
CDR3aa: ASSPGTGRRTEAF

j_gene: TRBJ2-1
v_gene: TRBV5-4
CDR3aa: ASSLAKGRGYNEQF

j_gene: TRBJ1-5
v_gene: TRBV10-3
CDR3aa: AISLTGAPNQPQH

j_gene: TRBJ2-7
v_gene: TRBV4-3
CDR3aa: ASSQGFRGSYEQY

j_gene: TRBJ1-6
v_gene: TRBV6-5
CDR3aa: ASSRSQGDNSPLH

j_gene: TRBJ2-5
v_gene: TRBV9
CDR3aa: ASSPTLGGGGETQY

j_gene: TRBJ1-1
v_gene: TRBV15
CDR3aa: ATSRDQGQRAF

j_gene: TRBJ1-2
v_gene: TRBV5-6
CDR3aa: ASSLISSGYT

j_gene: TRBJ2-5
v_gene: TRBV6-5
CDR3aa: ASSYSSGVETQY

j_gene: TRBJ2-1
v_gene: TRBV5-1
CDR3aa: ASRIQGRDNEQF

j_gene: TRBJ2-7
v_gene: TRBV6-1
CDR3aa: ASSVQGVSYEQY

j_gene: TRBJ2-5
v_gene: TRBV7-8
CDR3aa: ASRQVGGETQY